One sample yielded the 18 T cell receptor beta chains listed below, sequenced in a study of blood T cell repertoires in COVID-19. Method: immunoSEQ multiplex PCR; TCRdb's copy keeps in-frame clones and lacks some. The sample holds tens of thousands of clones; approximately 86% are singletons and the top ten take roughly 7%. Sequencing was carried out using peripheral blood. The receptors were sampled from a man over 45 with active COVID-19.

This chain connects TRBV7-6 to TRBJ2-1, with 14 bases lining up with TRBD2. The CDR3 totals 15 residues. Germline CDR1 SGHVS, CDR2 FNYEAQ. V lost 5 bases and J lost 8; bases outside the gene matches: 5. CDR3 in DNA: TGTGCCAGCAGCAAGGGACTAGCGGGAGCCGATGAGCAGTTCTTC. Protein product: CASSKGLAGADEQFF.

This clone was counted a single time. The V gene is TRBV28, the J gene TRBJ2-3; weak D call: TRBD2 (7 bases). Deletions cut 6 bases from V and 3 bases from J, with 13 bases between. The CDR3 loop spans 14 amino acids. CDR1 is MDHEN, CDR2 SYDVKM, per germline. The CDR3 loop is CASSRGGRTDTQYF. Here the CDR3 DNA reads TGTGCCAGCAGCAGGGGCGGGAGAACAGATACGCAGTATTTT.

This clone came up once. The chain joins TRBV10-3 to TRBJ2-7, with D maybe TRBD1 (6 bases). V dropped 0 bases and J dropped 0 bases, with 12 bases sitting between them. This CDR3 comprises 16 residues. Germline-derived CDR1 and CDR2 are ENHRY and SYGVKD. The CDR3 sequence: CAISESLRQDSYEQYF. CDR3 nucleotide sequence: TGTGCCATCAGTGAGTCGCTACGACAGGACTCCTACGAGCAGTACTTC.

The chain couples TRBV19 to TRBJ1-2; TRBD1 is a possible D gene (6 bases). The V end was cut by 4 bases, the J end by 3 bases, with 15 bases between. CDR1 and CDR2 from the germline V gene are LNHDA and SQIVND (reference sequence). The CDR3 runs 15 residues. The CDR3 DNA reads as TGTGCCAGTAGTAGGCGTCGGGGGGCCGACTATGGCTACACCTTC. Protein sequence: CASSRRRGADYGYTF.

This chain joins TRBV18 and TRBJ2-1; 8 bases agree with TRBD2. The CDR3 extends over 18 amino acids. The junction had 9 bases not matched to a gene; V was cut back by 1 base and J by 1 base. Germline V lookup: CDR1 KGHSH, CDR2 LQKENI. The CDR3: CASSPQSGGRGSYNEQFF. In DNA form, the CDR3 reads TGTGCCAGCTCACCACAATCGGGGGGGCGAGGATCCTACAATGAGCAGTTCTTC.

This chain links TRBV5-1 with TRBJ2-1, with TRBD1 matching over 7 bases. V was pared by 5 bases and J by 1 base, with 6 bases of the junction left unmatched. The CDR3 covers 15 residues. Germline V gives CDR1 SGHRS, CDR2 YFSETQ. CDR3 coding DNA: TGCGCCAGCAGATCCACAGGGGTTTCCTACAATGAGCAGTTCTTC. Its protein is CASRSTGVSYNEQFF.

The V gene is TRBV7-8, the J gene TRBJ1-1; D call uncertain. Trimming took off 1 base at V and 4 bases at J, with 10 bases between the two ends. The germline gives CDR1 SGHVS, CDR2 FQNEAQ. The CDR3 has 14 amino acids. The CDR3 spells CASSLVGRGTEAFF. CDR3 DNA sequence: TGTGCCAGCAGCTTAGTCGGTCGGGGCACTGAAGCTTTCTTT. The whole variable domain, filled in from reference TRBV7-8 and TRBJ1-1, reads GAGVSQSPRYKVAKRGQDVALRCDPISGHVSLFWYQQALGQGPEFLTYFQNEAQLDKSGLPSDRFFAERPEGSVSTLKIQRTQQEDSAVYLCASSLVGRGTEAFFGQGTRLTVV.

This rearrangement joins TRBV13 to TRBJ1-3; D ambiguous. The ends were cut back, 2 bases at V and 4 bases at J, with 9 bases in the middle. The germline V gene has CDR1 PRHDT and CDR2 FYEKMQ (reference sequence). CDR3 length: 14 residues. DNA for the CDR3: TGTGCCAGCAGCTTATCCCGGAGCGGAAACACCATATATTTT. This gives the protein CASSLSRSGNTIYF.

This clone came up once. This chain uses TRBV7-6 with TRBJ2-5, with 8 bases matching TRBD1. Germline V gives CDR1 SGHVS, CDR2 FNYEAQ. The J segment lost 7 bases and the V segment lost 4 bases, leaving 11 bases of the junction unmatched. CDR3 length equals 15 residues. The CDR3 reads CASSSAAGTGVTQYF. CDR3 sequence (DNA): TGTGCCAGCAGCTCGGCAGCCGGGACAGGTGTGACCCAGTACTTC.

The chain is built from TRBV19 and TRBJ1-1; no definite D call. The V end lost 6 bases, the J end lost 0 bases, and 11 bases lay between the germline ends. CDR1 and CDR2 (germline): LNHDA, SQIVND (reference sequence). The CDR3 totals 14 residues. CDR3 coding DNA: TGTGCCAGTAGATCGGGAGCTATGAACACTGAAGCTTTCTTT. Translated, it gives CASRSGAMNTEAFF.

The chain has TRBV3-1 (or the pseudogene TRBV3-2) and TRBJ2-5; 12 bases are shared with TRBD2. This CDR3 contains 14 residues. J was trimmed by 5 bases and V by 4 bases; bases with no gene match: 2. CDR1 and CDR2 (germline): LGHDT, YNNKEL (reference sequence). Here the CDR3 reads CASSRGLAGETQYF. The DNA of the CDR3 is TGTGCCAGCAGCCGAGGACTAGCGGGGGAGACCCAGTACTTC.

The chain couples TRBV12-3 or TRBV12-4 to TRBJ1-1; maybe TRBD1 (5 bases). V lost 2 bases to trimming and J lost 2 bases, with 6 bases between them. This CDR3 is built from 13 residues. The CDR3 reads CASSLTGNTEAFF. CDR3 bases: TGTGCCAGCAGTTTAACAGGAAACACTGAAGCTTTCTTT.

This chain uses TRBV11-2 with TRBJ2-7, with 13 bases that match TRBD2. CDR3 length: 15 residues. The J segment lost 2 bases and the V segment lost 5 bases, leaving 3 bases of the junction unmatched. Germline loops: CDR1 SGHAT, CDR2 FQNNGV. The CDR3: CASSLGLAGTYEQYF. CDR3 nucleotides: TGTGCCAGCAGCCTGGGACTAGCGGGAACCTACGAGCAGTACTTC. Combining the CDR3 with reference TRBV11-2 and TRBJ2-7 gives the whole variable domain EAGVAQSPRYKIIEKRQSVAFWCNPISGHATLYWYQQILGQGPKLLIQFQNNGVVDDSQLPKDRFSAERLKGVDSTLKIQPAKLEDSAVYLCASSLGLAGTYEQYFGPGTRLTVT.

This chain connects TRBV6-5 to TRBJ1-1; D not certain. The CDR3 runs 15 residues. Germline V gene data show CDR1 as MNHEY and CDR2 as SVGAGI. V lost 6 bases and J lost 2, with 16 bases in between. The CDR3 nucleotides are TGTGCCAGCAGAGCTGATCGGGTTTTTAACACTGAAGCTTTCTTT. It specifies CASRADRVFNTEAFF.

The genes are TRBV7-2 and TRBJ1-5; 7 bases are a match to TRBD1. The CDR3 loop spans 17 amino acids. Trimming cost V 2 bases and J 2 bases; bases outside gene matches: 9. Germline CDR1 is SGHTA and CDR2 is FQGNSA. The CDR3, as DNA: TGTGCCAGCAGCTTACAGGGGCAGGGGGAGCGCAATCAGCCCCAGCATTTT. It is translated as CASSLQGQGERNQPQHF.

This clone was detected only a few times. V gene TRBV5-5 combines with J gene TRBJ2-3; a weak D match, TRBD2 (5 bases). CDR3 length equals 17 residues. The germline V gene encodes CDR1 SGHKS and CDR2 YYEKEE (reference sequence). Trimming left V 4 bases short and J 2 bases short, with 20 bases between. Written as DNA, the CDR3 is TGTGCCAGCAGCACCGGCGAGGGTTTGCGATACACAGATACGCAGTATTTT. Protein product: CASSTGEGLRYTDTQYF.

The J gene is TRBJ2-1, the V gene TRBV11-3, with 8 positions matching TRBD2. CDR3 length: 14 residues. Germline values: CDR1 SGHNT, CDR2 YENEEA. V was clipped by 2 bases and J by 10 bases; unmatched bases: 7. This CDR3 is CASSLSSTSGEQFF. CDR3 nucleotides: TGTGCCAGCAGCTTATCCTCAACTAGCGGCGAGCAGTTCTTC.

The gene calls are TRBV11-3 and TRBJ1-3; 8 bases line up with TRBD1. J was trimmed by 1 base and V by 5 bases; bases with no gene match: 4. Germline CDR1 and CDR2: SGHNT and YENEEA. The CDR3 sequence is 15 residues long. This chain's CDR3 is CASSTRQGSGNTIYF. CDR3 bases: TGTGCCAGCAGCACCCGACAGGGGTCTGGAAACACCATATATTTT.